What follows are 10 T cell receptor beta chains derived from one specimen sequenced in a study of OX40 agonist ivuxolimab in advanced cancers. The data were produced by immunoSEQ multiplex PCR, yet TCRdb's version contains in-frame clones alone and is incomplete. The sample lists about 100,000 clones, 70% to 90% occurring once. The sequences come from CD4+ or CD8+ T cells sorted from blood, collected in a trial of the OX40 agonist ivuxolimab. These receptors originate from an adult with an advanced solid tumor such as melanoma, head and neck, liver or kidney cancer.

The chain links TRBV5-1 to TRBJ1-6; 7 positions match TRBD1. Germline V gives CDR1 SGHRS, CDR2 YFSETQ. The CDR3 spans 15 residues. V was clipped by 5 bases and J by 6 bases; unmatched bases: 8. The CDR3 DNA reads TGCGCCAGCAGATGGGGGACAGCCACTAATTCACCCCTCCACTTT. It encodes CASRWGTATNSPLHF.

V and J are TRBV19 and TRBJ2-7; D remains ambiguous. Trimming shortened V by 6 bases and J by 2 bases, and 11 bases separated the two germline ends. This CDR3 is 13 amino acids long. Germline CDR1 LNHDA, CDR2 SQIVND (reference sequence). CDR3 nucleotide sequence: TGTGCCAGTAGCCAGCCGCCTACCTACGAGCAGTACTTC. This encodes CASSQPPTYEQYF.

The CDR3 loop is CASSPGQNLGYTF. CDR3 DNA sequence: TGTGCCAGCTCACCAGGACAAAACCTTGGCTACACCTTC. The chain recombines TRBV18 with TRBJ1-2; D may be TRBD1 (5 bases). This CDR3 has 13 residues. CDR1 is KGHSH and CDR2 is LQKENI in the germline V gene. Deletions cut 2 bases from V and 7 bases from J, with 11 bases between.

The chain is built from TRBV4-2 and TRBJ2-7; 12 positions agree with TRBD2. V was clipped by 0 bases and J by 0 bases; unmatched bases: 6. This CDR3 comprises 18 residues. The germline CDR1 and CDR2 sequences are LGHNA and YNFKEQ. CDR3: CASSQELAGGSSSYEQYF. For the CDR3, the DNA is TGTGCCAGCAGCCAAGAACTAGCGGGGGGCTCCAGCTCCTACGAGCAGTACTTC.

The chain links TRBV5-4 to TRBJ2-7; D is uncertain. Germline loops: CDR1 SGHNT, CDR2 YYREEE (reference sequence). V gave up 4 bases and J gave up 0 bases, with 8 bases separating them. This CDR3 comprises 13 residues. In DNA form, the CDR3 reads TGTGCCAGCAGCGCCAGAAGCTCCTACGAGCAGTACTTC. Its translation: CASSARSSYEQYF.

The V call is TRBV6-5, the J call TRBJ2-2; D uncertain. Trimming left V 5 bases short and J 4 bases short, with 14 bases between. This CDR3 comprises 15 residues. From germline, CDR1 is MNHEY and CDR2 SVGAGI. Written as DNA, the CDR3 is TGTGCCAGCAGTGGGTCTCTACCAACCACCGGGGAGCTGTTTTTT. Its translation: CASSGSLPTTGELFF.

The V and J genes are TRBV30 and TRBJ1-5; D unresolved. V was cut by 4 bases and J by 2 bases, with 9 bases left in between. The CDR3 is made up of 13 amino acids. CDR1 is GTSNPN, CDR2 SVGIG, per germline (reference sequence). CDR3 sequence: CAWKVKGNQPQHF. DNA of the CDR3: TGTGCCTGGAAGGTGAAGGGCAATCAGCCCCAGCATTTT.

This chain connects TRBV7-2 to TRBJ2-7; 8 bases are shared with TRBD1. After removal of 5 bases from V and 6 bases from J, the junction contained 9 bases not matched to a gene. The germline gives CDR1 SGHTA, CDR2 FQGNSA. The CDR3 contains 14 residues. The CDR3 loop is CASSRLTGVAEQYF. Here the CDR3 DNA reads TGTGCCAGCAGCCGATTGACAGGGGTTGCCGAGCAGTACTTC.

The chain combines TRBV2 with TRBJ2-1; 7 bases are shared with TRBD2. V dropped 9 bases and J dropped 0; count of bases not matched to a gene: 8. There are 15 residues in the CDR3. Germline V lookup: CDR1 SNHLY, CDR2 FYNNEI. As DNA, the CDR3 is TGTGCCAGTGTACCTGGGGGGGGCTCCTACAATGAGCAGTTCTTC. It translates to CASVPGGGSYNEQFF.

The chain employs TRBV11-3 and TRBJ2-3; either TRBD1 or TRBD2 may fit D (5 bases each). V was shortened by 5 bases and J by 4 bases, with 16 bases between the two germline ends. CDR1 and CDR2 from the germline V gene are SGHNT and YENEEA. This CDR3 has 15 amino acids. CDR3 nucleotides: TGTGCCAGCAGCCTTCGGGACCCACTCGCAGATACGCAGTATTTT. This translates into CASSLRDPLADTQYF.